This TCR beta chain was recorded in a study of prognosis after radiotherapy for stage I lung cancer. Study background: Adenocarcinoma occurred in roughly twelve patients and squamous cell carcinoma in several.

Ten or more counts support this clonotype. Amplicons of TCR beta CDR3 were generated from genomic DNA by two-round multiplex PCR. First-round PCR amplification was performed with primers specific to each TRBV and TRBJ gene. One entry per CDR3 protein results from TCRdb running MiXCR on the multiplex PCR reads. In the table there are about 26,000 distinct CDR3 sequences, about 41% of which are singletons. The V gene end was trimmed by 5 bases and the J gene end by 5 bases; junction bases not matched to a gene: 2. Germline V CDR1 and CDR2: DFQATT, SNEGSKA (reference sequence). The CDR3 consists of 13 residues.

Source: PBMCs, taken before or after stereotactic body radiation therapy (not recorded which). The genes are TRBV20-1 and TRBJ2-1, with 11 bases aligning to TRBD2. The receptor was isolated from a donor aged 50 or older with non-small cell lung cancer. This CDR3 reads CSAGTSGNNEQFF. CDR3 in DNA: TGCAGTGCTGGGACTAGCGGCAACAATGAGCAGTTCTTC.